One and the same sample provided the 5 T cell receptor beta chains below, sequenced in a study of vaccination effects on CD4 cells after COVID-19 (dated by TCRdb to between 2021 and 2023). Libraries were constructed by the immunoSEQ multiplex PCR assay. TCRdb re-hosts the immuneACCESS table, in-frame sequences only. Its copies lack some clones; in the studies checked, an unresolved V gene accounts for under half of them, and the cause for the rest is not known. Present in this sample are about 55,000 clones, around 68% of which were seen just once. Around 18% of the sample is in the top ten clones. No antigens are known for them. To identify antigen-specific CD4+ T cell clonotypes by their expansion, the ViraFEST assay first stimulated PBMC with viral peptide pools and then applied TCR sequencing. After 10 to 11 days of culture, CD4+ T cells were isolated with the EasySep CD4+ T cell isolation kit. The absence of prior SARS-CoV-2 infection in healthy vaccine recipients was confirmed by negative nucleocapsid antibodies before and after vaccination.

The sequenced sample was CD4+ T cells from PBMCs cultured with SARS-CoV-2 spike peptides, obtained before COVID-19 vaccination. The cell subset or site label on this specimen signifies: SARS-CoV-2 spike overlapping peptide pool stimulation. The receptors originated from a human donor who received a COVID-19 vaccine.

The chain joins TRBV19 to TRBJ2-5; D ambiguous. Trimming removed 5 bases from V and 5 bases from J, with 12 bases in between. This CDR3 contains 13 residues. The germline V gene has CDR1 LNHDA and CDR2 SQIVND (reference sequence). The CDR3 DNA sequence: TGTGCCAGTAGTCCCACAGTGATGGAGACCCAGTACTTC. Protein sequence: CASSPTVMETQYF.

The rearrangement uses TRBV24-1 and TRBJ1-5; the D gene is possibly TRBD1 (6 bases). Per germline, CDR1 KGHDR and CDR2 SFDVKD. V lost 4 bases and J 11 bases, leaving 23 bases between the germline ends. CDR3 length: 16 amino acids. CDR3 in amino acids: CATSDPAAQGISAQHF. As DNA, the CDR3 is TGTGCCACCAGTGACCCCGCCGCACAGGGAATATCGGCCCAGCATTTT.

V is TRBV12-5 and J is TRBJ1-5, with a possible D match to TRBD1 (5 bases). This CDR3 has 14 residues. V was cut by 6 bases and J by 2 bases, with 11 bases left in between. The germline V gene has CDR1 LGHNT and CDR2 FRNRAP. The CDR3 loop is CASGSGHRNQPQHF. The CDR3 nucleotides are TGTGCTAGTGGATCTGGACACCGCAATCAGCCCCAGCATTTT.

V is TRBV19 and J is TRBJ1-1, with D tentatively TRBD1 (5 bases). The germline V gene encodes CDR1 LNHDA and CDR2 SQIVND (reference sequence). V lost 5 bases and J lost 4, with 20 bases in between. The CDR3 sequence is 16 residues long. The CDR3 is CASSLRDARTGTEAFF. DNA of the CDR3: TGTGCCAGTAGTCTACGGGACGCTCGAACTGGCACTGAAGCTTTCTTT.

The gene calls are TRBV7-9 and TRBJ2-7; D unresolved. CDR1 and CDR2 (germline): SEHNR, FQNEAQ (reference sequence). CDR3 length: 11 amino acids. Trimming removed 5 bases from V and 0 bases from J, with 2 bases in between. The CDR3 region is CASSISYEQYF. DNA of the CDR3: TGTGCCAGCAGCATCTCCTACGAGCAGTACTTC. The full variable domain, in which reference TRBV7-9 and TRBJ2-7 provide the parts outside the CDR3, is DTGVSQNPRHKITKRGQNVTFRCDPISEHNRLYWYRQTLGQGPEFLTYFQNEAQLEKSRLLSDRFSAERPKGSFSTLEIQRTEQGDSAMYLCASSISYEQYFGPGTRLTVT.